This T cell receptor beta chain was found in a study of memory CD4+ T cells and cytomegalovirus serostatus. Trimming removed 1 base from V and 0 bases from J, with 6 bases in between. The CDR3 extends over 15 amino acids. Germline CDR1 and CDR2: LNHDA and SQIVND (reference sequence). As concerns this clone: Its antigen is currently unknown.

Repertoires were generated with immunoSEQ multiplex PCR, while TCRdb's copy carries only in-frame clones and drops some. The table records approximately 46,000 clones, 60% to 80% of them present only once. Single viable CD3+CD4+CD8-CD45RO+ cells were sorted as the memory CD4+ T cells. Serostatus was set by detecting CMV pp150, pp28, p38, p52 IgG. Study results and caveats: Median bootstrapped AUC for CMV status was about 0.96 originally, just under 0.93 US-trained.

The sequence came from an adult in good health and CMV-seronegative. Material: memory CD4+ T cells from blood. V gene TRBV19 combines with J gene TRBJ1-4; D uncertain. The CDR3 spells CASSIASATNEKLFF. DNA for the CDR3: TGTGCCAGTAGTATAGCAAGTGCAACTAATGAAAAACTGTTTTTT.